This T cell receptor (beta chain) was recorded in a study of blood T cell repertoires in COVID-19. Study-wide background: PBMCs, B-cell-depleted T cells, or T cells were the source of the cDNA or gDNA that made up the material.

Original analysis: Reference gene primer amplification gave nucleated cell count estimates. The data were produced by immunoSEQ multiplex PCR, yet TCRdb's version contains in-frame clones alone and is incomplete. That table furnishes V, J and clone size, whereas the DNA furnished D and trimming. The sample includes 35,000 to 50,000 clones, more than 80% seen only once; the top ten take 4% to 5%. The CDR3 sequence is 16 residues long. Between the trimmed V and J ends, which lost 4 bases and 8 bases, there was a span of 18 bases. Germline V gene lookup returns CDR1 SGHTA and CDR2 FQGNSA. The specimen was peripheral blood. The chain combines TRBV7-2 with TRBJ1-6, with a tentative D call TRBD1 (6 bases). The TCR was taken from a man in his sixties with acute or convalescent COVID-19. CDR3 loop: CASSYSAGGKYSPLHF. In DNA, the CDR3 is TGTGCCAGCAGCTATTCGGCGGGGGGCAAGTATTCACCCCTCCACTTT.